This T cell receptor beta chain was retrieved from a study of blood T cell repertoires in COVID-19. At the level of the study: Samples of COVID-19 (acute and convalescent) were obtained from the United States, Italy and Spain. From T cells, B-cell-depleted T cells, or PBMCs came the material, which was cDNA or gDNA.

The CDR3 sequence is 16 residues long. The ends lost 1 base at V and 4 bases at J; junction bases unmatched: 9. Germline lookup yields CDR1 KGHSH and CDR2 LQKENI. This clone has a handful of counts. In the authors' workflow: Reference gene primer amplification gave estimated nucleated cell counts. Data came from immunoSEQ multiplex PCR; TCRdb stores just in-frame clones and leaves some out. That table supplies the V and J calls and clone size; D and trimming were determined from the DNA. This table holds about 210,000 clones, 88% found once. This chain uses TRBV18 with TRBJ1-2; 7 bases fit TRBD1. Source material: peripheral blood. The clonotype originates from an older man with acute or convalescent COVID-19. As DNA, the CDR3 is TGTGCCAGCTCACCACAAAATCAGCCAGGGGGCTATGGCTACACCTTC. Translation: CASSPQNQPGGYGYTF.